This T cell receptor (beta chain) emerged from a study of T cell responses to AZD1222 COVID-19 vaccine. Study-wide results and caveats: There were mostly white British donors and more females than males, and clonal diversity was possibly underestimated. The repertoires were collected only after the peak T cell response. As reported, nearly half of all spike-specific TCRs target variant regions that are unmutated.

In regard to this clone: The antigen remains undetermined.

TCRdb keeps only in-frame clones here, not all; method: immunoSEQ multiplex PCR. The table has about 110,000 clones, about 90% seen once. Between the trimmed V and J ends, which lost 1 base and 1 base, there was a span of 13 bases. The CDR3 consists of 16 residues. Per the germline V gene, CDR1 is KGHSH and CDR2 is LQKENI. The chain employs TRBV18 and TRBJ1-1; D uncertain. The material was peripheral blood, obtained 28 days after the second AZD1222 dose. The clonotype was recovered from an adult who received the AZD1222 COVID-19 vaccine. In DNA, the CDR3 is TGTGCCAGCTCACCACAATTAGCCCAGCAGAACACTGAAGCTTTCTTT. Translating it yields CASSPQLAQQNTEAFF.